These 8 T cell receptor beta chains came from one sample sequenced in a study of blood T cell repertoires in COVID-19. Repertoires were generated with immunoSEQ multiplex PCR, while TCRdb's copy carries only in-frame clones and drops some. The table shows a few hundred thousand clones, with 85% to 90% occurring only once. Source material: peripheral blood. These receptor sequences come from a man aged 55 to 70 with acute or convalescent COVID-19.

This chain links TRBV6-2 or TRBV6-3 with TRBJ2-5, with TRBD1 as a possible D gene (5 bases). Germline-derived CDR1 and CDR2 are MNHEY and SVGEGT. The CDR3 has 17 residues. V lost 0 bases and J lost 5, with 19 bases in between. CDR3 sequence reads: CASSYSGPDPRQETQYF. The CDR3 DNA reads TGTGCCAGCAGTTACTCAGGACCGGACCCCAGACAGGAGACCCAGTACTTC.

This clone has just one count. The chain employs TRBV12-3 or TRBV12-4 and TRBJ2-1; TRBD2 might be the D (6 bases). CDR3 length: 13 residues. V was clipped by 6 bases and J by 4 bases, with 10 bases between them. CDR3 amino acids: CASRGGQYNEQFF. CDR3 DNA sequence: TGTGCCAGCAGGGGGGGTCAGTACAATGAGCAGTTCTTC.

The chain is built from TRBV9 and TRBJ2-2; TRBD1 agrees at 7 bases. In germline, CDR1 is SGDLS, CDR2 YYNGEE. Germline trimming cut 4 bases from V and 5 bases from J; bases unmatched to any gene: 8. The CDR3 contains 15 residues. CDR3 sequence (DNA): TGTGCCAGCAGCCCGACGACAGGGATGACCGGGGAGCTGTTTTTT. Protein product: CASSPTTGMTGELFF.

This rearrangement joins TRBV29-1 to TRBJ2-3; 10 nucleotides align to TRBD2. The V gene's germline CDR1 is SQVTM and CDR2 ANQGSEA. After removal of 4 bases from V and 1 base from J, the junction contained 5 bases not matched to a gene. This CDR3 has 15 amino acids. This chain's CDR3 is CSVGSGGARTDTQYF. The CDR3 bases are TGCAGCGTTGGAAGCGGGGGGGCTCGCACAGATACGCAGTATTTT.

CDR3 sequence (DNA): TGCGCCAGCAGCCAAGCCAGGGTTAGCAATCAGCCCCAGCATTTT. Its protein product is CASSQARVSNQPQHF. The chain combines TRBV4-1 with TRBJ1-5; possible D gene TRBD1, 5 bases. The V gene lost 1 base and the J gene lost 0 bases, with 7 bases spanning the gap. The CDR3 runs 15 residues. The germline V gene has CDR1 MGHRA and CDR2 YSYEKL.

The chain recombines TRBV7-2 with TRBJ2-7, with 11 bases that match TRBD1. V lost 5 bases and J lost 3; bases outside the gene matches: 6. The CDR3 runs 15 residues. Germline V gene sequence: CDR1 SGHTA, CDR2 FQGNSA. The CDR3 region is CASSVWTGGSYEQYF. CDR3 DNA: TGTGCCAGCAGCGTGTGGACAGGGGGCAGCTACGAGCAGTACTTC.

This rearrangement joins TRBV6-5 to TRBJ1-5, with D hard to call. Per the germline V gene, CDR1 is MNHEY and CDR2 is SVGAGI. V dropped 10 bases and J dropped 4 bases, with 11 bases sitting between them. CDR3 length equals 12 residues. The CDR3 DNA follows: TGTGCCACACTGTTCGGGAATCAGCCCCAGCATTTT. Its translation: CATLFGNQPQHF.

The chain joins TRBV5-1 to TRBJ2-7, with D tentatively TRBD1 (6 bases). This CDR3 region has 13 residues. Germline V gene sequence: CDR1 SGHRS, CDR2 YFSETQ. V was shortened by 4 bases and J by 4 bases, with 12 bases between the two germline ends. CDR3 loop: CASSLWTAYEQYF. CDR3 nucleotide sequence: TGCGCCAGCAGCCTCTGGACAGCGTACGAGCAGTACTTC.